This entry lists 23 T cell receptor beta chains sequenced from one sample in a study of T cells in Graves' hyperthyroidism and ophthalmopathy. TCR beta CDR3 region amplification was performed from RNA transcripts. HTBI primers were employed in a first-round RT-PCR of the TCR CDR3. TCRdb re-derived calls from the multiplex PCR reads in MiXCR, one entry per CDR3 protein. The table shows some 500,000 distinct CDR3 sequences, with about 15% occurring only once. The sequenced sample was blood. These receptors all come from a woman younger than 35 with Graves' hyperthyroidism.

This clonotype has at least ten counts. The V and J genes are TRBV6-1 and TRBJ1-5; 8 nucleotides agree with TRBD1. Germline V gene lookup returns CDR1 MNHNS and CDR2 SASEGT. This CDR3 is 16 amino acids long. With V trimmed by 6 bases and J by 1 base, 8 bases remained unmatched. The DNA of the CDR3 is TGTGCCAGCAGACTACATCGACAGGGGAGCAATCAGCCCCAGCATTTT. Its protein product is CASRLHRQGSNQPQHF.

A few counts support this clonotype. The rearrangement joins TRBV3-1 to TRBJ2-1; 9 nucleotides match TRBD2. Germline lookup yields CDR1 LGHDT and CDR2 YNNKEL (reference sequence). The CDR3 totals 17 residues. V lost 4 bases and J lost 4; bases outside the gene matches: 11. DNA of the CDR3: TGTGCCAGCAGCCCCTCGGTGGCTAGCGGGAAGTACAATGAGCAGTTCTTC. Amino acid sequence: CASSPSVASGKYNEQFF.

On this clonotype itself: Given a much more abundant clone one base away, this may be a read error. The chain couples TRBV30 to TRBJ2-7; 8 bases fit TRBD2. This CDR3 is 15 amino acids long. The germline V gene has CDR1 GTSNPN and CDR2 SVGIG (reference sequence). Losses at the gene ends were 4 bases for V and 1 base for J; bases not matched to a gene: 9. In DNA, the CDR3 is TGTGCCTGGACTAGCGGGTACAATTCTTCCTACGAGCAGTACTTC. This gives the protein CAWTSGYNSSYEQYF.

The chain uses TRBV3-1 and TRBJ1-5; D is possibly TRBD1 (6 bases). The CDR3 sequence is 15 residues long. Trimming shortened V by 4 bases and J by 6 bases, and 16 bases separated the two germline ends. Germline V lookup: CDR1 LGHDT, CDR2 YNNKEL (reference sequence). The CDR3 protein is CASSPPGGIGQPQHF. The CDR3 DNA is TGTGCCAGCAGCCCCCCGGGGGGCATTGGTCAGCCCCAGCATTTT.

The chain combines TRBV6-1 with TRBJ1-1; D ambiguous. Per the germline V gene, CDR1 is MNHNS and CDR2 is SASEGT. Between the trimmed V and J ends, which lost 1 base and 9 bases, there was a span of 9 bases. The CDR3 extends over 12 amino acids. The CDR3 region is CASSEGQNQAFF. The CDR3 region has the DNA TGTGCCAGCAGTGAAGGGCAGAACCAAGCTTTCTTT.

This clonotype has ten or more counts. The chain uses TRBV4-1 and TRBJ1-1; TRBD1 matches 9 bases. The CDR3 sequence is 14 residues long. Trimming at V came to 1 base and at J to 9 bases, leaving 6 bases not matched to a gene. CDR1 and CDR2 (germline): MGHRA, YSYEKL. The DNA for the CDR3 is TGCGCCAGCAGCCAAGCTCGACAGGGGGTCAAAGCTTTCTTT. Amino acids: CASSQARQGVKAFF.

This clonotype was found once. The chain links TRBV7-9 to TRBJ2-7; 7 bases agree with TRBD1. J was trimmed by 7 bases and V by 0 bases; bases with no gene match: 6. CDR3 size: 14 residues. CDR1 and CDR2 (germline): SEHNR, FQNEAQ (reference sequence). CDR3 amino acids: CASSLARQGGEQYF. Written as DNA, the CDR3 is TGTGCCAGCAGCTTAGCAAGACAGGGTGGTGAGCAGTACTTC.

The table lists this clonotype with a few counts. The chain recombines TRBV4-1 with TRBJ1-3, with 8 bases aligning to TRBD1. The junction had 5 bases not matched to a gene; V was cut back by 2 bases and J by 8 bases. The CDR3 has 14 residues. CDR1 MGHRA and CDR2 YSYEKL come from the germline V gene. CDR3 sequence: CASSQPGQGHTIYF. Here the CDR3 DNA reads TGCGCCAGCAGCCAACCCGGACAGGGACACACCATATATTTT.

This clonotype was seen ten or more times. The V and J genes are TRBV7-9 and TRBJ2-5; 11 bases match TRBD2. Germline loops: CDR1 SEHNR, CDR2 FQNEAQ (reference sequence). Unmatched junction bases numbered 9, after V lost 5 bases and J lost 4 bases. The CDR3 totals 16 residues. CDR3 amino acids: CASSLPIAGGSETQYF. The CDR3 DNA sequence: TGTGCCAGCAGCCTACCCATAGCGGGAGGGTCAGAGACCCAGTACTTC.

This clonotype showed up many times. The chain uses TRBV11-2 and TRBJ1-2; 7 bases fit TRBD1. V was pared by 5 bases and J by 4 bases, with 4 bases of the junction left unmatched. Germline V gives CDR1 SGHAT, CDR2 FQNNGV. The CDR3 sequence is 13 residues long. The CDR3 reads CASSPTGSYGYTF. The CDR3 DNA is TGTGCCAGCAGCCCGACAGGGAGCTATGGCTACACCTTC.

There are many counts of this clonotype. The J gene is TRBJ1-2, the V gene TRBV3-1; perhaps TRBD1 as D (5 bases). Trimming took off 1 base at V and 4 bases at J, with 10 bases between the two ends. From germline, CDR1 is LGHDT and CDR2 YNNKEL (reference sequence). This CDR3 region has 14 residues. CDR3 loop: CASSQGGRIYGYTF. DNA of the CDR3: TGTGCCAGCAGCCAAGGGGGACGCATCTATGGCTACACCTTC.

This clonotype came up many times. V and J are TRBV2 and TRBJ2-5; 7 nucleotides agree with TRBD1. Germline V gene data show CDR1 as SNHLY and CDR2 as FYNNEI. The J segment lost 2 bases and the V segment lost 5 bases, leaving 14 bases of the junction unmatched. The CDR3 contains 17 residues. CDR3 nucleotide sequence: TGTGCCAGCAGTTGGACAGGTGAAAGGGGCACTCAAGAGACCCAGTACTTC. This encodes CASSWTGERGTQETQYF.

This clonotype appeared a single time. The chain combines TRBV7-9 with TRBJ2-5; no clear D gene. In germline, CDR1 is SEHNR, CDR2 FQNEAQ (reference sequence). The CDR3 runs 14 residues. V was cut by 4 bases and J by 0 bases, with 9 bases left in between. CDR3 DNA: TGTGCCAGCAGCTCAAGCAGAAACCAAGAGACCCAGTACTTC. Amino acid sequence: CASSSSRNQETQYF.

This chain links TRBV11-2 with TRBJ2-7; TRBD2 aligns across 9 bases. CDR1 is SGHAT, CDR2 FQNNGV, per germline. J lost 6 bases, V lost 1 base, and 16 bases had no gene match. This CDR3 comprises 18 residues. CDR3 protein: CASSLVVAGGPVCSEQYV. In DNA, the CDR3 is TGTGCCAGCAGCTTAGTAGTGGCGGGAGGGCCTGTATGCAGCGAGCAGTACGTC.

This clonotype has at least ten counts. The chain combines TRBV25-1 with TRBJ2-2; D not resolved. The germline CDR1 and CDR2 sequences are MGHDK and SYGVNS. Trimming shortened V by 2 bases and J by 4 bases, and 8 bases separated the two germline ends. The CDR3 has 14 residues. CDR3: CASSEPDRTGELFF. The CDR3 bases are TGTGCCAGCAGTGAACCGGACCGCACCGGGGAGCTGTTTTTT.

This clonotype came up a few times. The J gene is TRBJ1-1, the V gene TRBV19; D is unresolved. Trimming took 1 base from V and 1 from J, leaving 13 bases between them. The CDR3 length is 16 residues. Germline V gene data show CDR1 as LNHDA and CDR2 as SQIVND (reference sequence). The CDR3 loop is CASSIGERLPNTEAFF. The CDR3 region has the DNA TGTGCCAGTAGTATAGGCGAGAGATTGCCGAACACTGAAGCTTTCTTT.

This clonotype occurred a few times. A much more abundant neighbour one base away suggests this may be a read error. The genes are TRBV12-3 or TRBV12-4 and TRBJ2-3; D remains unclear. CDR3 length: 12 residues. V gave up 3 bases and J gave up 6 bases, with 7 bases separating them. The CDR3 protein is CASSFFRDTQYF. The CDR3 DNA sequence: TGTGCCAGCAGTTTCTTTAGGGATACGCAGTATTTT.

This clonotype is a singleton in its sample. At one end the junction does not follow the germline gene, possibly because of a read error. The chain carries TRBV6-1 and TRBJ1-4; D remains unclear. Per the germline V gene, CDR1 is MNHNS and CDR2 is SASEGT. The CDR3 extends over 14 amino acids. CDR3 protein: CAANGAPTNGKLFF. Written as DNA, the CDR3 is TGTGCCGCCAATGGAGCCCCAACTAATGGAAAACTGTTTTTT.

This sequence joins TRBV4-2 and TRBJ2-2, with D hard to call. V lost 0 bases to trimming and J lost 5 bases, with 4 bases between them. Germline assignment: CDR1 LGHNA and CDR2 YNFKEQ. The CDR3 has 13 residues. CDR3 coding DNA: TGTGCCAGCAGCCAAGATCAGACCGGGGAGCTGTTTTTT. This translates into CASSQDQTGELFF.

This clonotype was observed at least ten times. The chain has TRBV2 and TRBJ1-5; D remains unclear. Trimming left V 6 bases short and J 4 bases short, with 16 bases between. Per germline, CDR1 SNHLY and CDR2 FYNNEI. The CDR3 is 15 amino acids. The CDR3 DNA reads as TGTGCCAGCAGGCGAGGGTCCGGGGTGAATCAGCCCCAGCATTTT. It translates to CASRRGSGVNQPQHF.

This chain joins TRBV10-3 and TRBJ2-7; 12 bases line up with TRBD2. The ends lost 0 bases at V and 0 bases at J; junction bases unmatched: 0. The length of the CDR3 is 16 residues. Germline loops: CDR1 ENHRY, CDR2 SYGVKD. The CDR3 nucleotides read TGTGCCATCAGTGAGTCGACTAGCGGGAGCTCCTACGAGCAGTACTTC. It specifies CAISESTSGSSYEQYF.

This clonotype was recorded at least ten times. The chain has TRBV20-1 and TRBJ2-7; D possibly corresponds to TRBD2 (5 bases). The V end lost 1 base, the J end lost 2 bases, and 18 bases lay between the germline ends. Per the germline V gene, CDR1 is DFQATT and CDR2 is SNEGSKA (reference sequence). The CDR3 is 16 residues long. The CDR3 region has the DNA TGCAGTGCTAGAGTTGGCGGGTCCACCTCAACCTACGAGCAGTACTTC. Its protein is CSARVGGSTSTYEQYF.

This clonotype was found many times. The V and J genes are TRBV5-8 and TRBJ1-2; D is undetermined. The germline CDR1 and CDR2 sequences are SGHTS and YDEGEE. CDR3 length: 18 amino acids. V lost 1 base and J lost 8, with 27 bases in between. The CDR3 here is CASSLFAAGVNPAKGYTF. The CDR3 nucleotides are TGTGCCAGCAGCTTGTTCGCGGCGGGAGTCAACCCGGCTAAAGGCTACACCTTC.